These 13 T cell receptor beta chains were sequenced from one sample in a study of tumor and adjacent non-tumor tissue in lung cancer. The template was RNA from unsorted bulk tissue. This non-tumor lung sample came from over 3 cm beyond the tumor edge. TCRbeta libraries were built with three rounds of nested PCR, modified from ARM-PCR. MiXCR was run by TCRdb on the multiplex PCR reads, yielding one entry per CDR3 protein. The table includes 65,000 to 85,000 distinct CDR3 sequences, roughly 77% detected once. Sample: distant non-tumor lung tissue. The receptors here all came from a man between 60 and 75 years old with non-small cell lung cancer.

This clonotype was counted a single time. One end of the junction fails to match germline, which may point to a read error. This CDR3 reads CDSTSGLVDSTDTKYF. The CDR3 DNA follows: TGTGACAGCACCTCCGGGCTAGTAGATAGCACAGATACGAAGTATTTT. The chain links TRBV11-3 to TRBJ2-3; D is uncertain. The CDR3 spans 16 residues. CDR1 is SGHNT and CDR2 is YENEEA in the germline V gene.

This clonotype appeared many times. V is TRBV4-1 and J is TRBJ2-1; 11 nucleotides match TRBD2. Trimming cost V 2 bases and J 9 bases; bases outside gene matches: 6. CDR3 length: 15 residues. Germline V lookup: CDR1 MGHRA, CDR2 YSYEKL. The CDR3 sequence is CASSQRSGRGSEQFF. In DNA, the CDR3 is TGCGCCAGCAGCCAACGTAGCGGGAGGGGGAGTGAGCAGTTCTTC.

A remark on this clonotype: The junction shows a germline mismatch at one end, possibly a read error. The chain recombines TRBV6-6 with TRBJ2-4, with no clear D. CDR1 and CDR2 (germline): MNHNY, SVGAGI (reference sequence). CDR3 length equals 13 residues. For the CDR3, the DNA is TGTGCCAGCGGCCCCGAACCCAATAACATTCAGTACTTC. Translated: CASGPEPNNIQYF.

This clonotype was detected once. A read error may be the cause here, since a much bigger clone is one base away. The conserved phenylalanine or tryptophan is not found at the CDR3 terminus, so this likely reflects a read error. The chain links TRBV5-1 to TRBJ2-2; TRBD2 is a possible D gene (5 bases). V dropped 8 bases and J dropped 1 base, with 12 bases sitting between them. This CDR3 has 14 residues. Looked up from germline, CDR1 is SGHRS and CDR2 is YFSETQ. The CDR3 DNA reads as TGCGCCAGAGCCCCGAGGGTGAACACCGGGGAGCTGTTTATT. This codes for CARAPRVNTGELFI.

This chain uses TRBV6-2 or TRBV6-3 with TRBJ2-7; D is unresolved. The CDR3 is 14 residues long. The germline gives CDR1 MNHEY, CDR2 SVGEGT. V lost 8 bases, J lost 2 bases, and 16 bases lay in between. CDR3 amino acids: CASCTYRAAYEQYF. In DNA, the CDR3 is TGTGCCAGCTGTACTTACCGGGCAGCCTACGAGCAGTACTTC.

A remark on this clonotype: This could be a read error, since a much larger clone is one nucleotide away. This chain connects TRBV20-1 to TRBJ2-7; 7 nucleotides line up with TRBD1. Germline CDR1 DFQATT, CDR2 SNEGSKA (reference sequence). The V segment lost 6 bases and the J segment 5 bases; nucleotides outside the gene matches: 13. This CDR3 is built from 14 residues. CDR3 sequence: CSAPLTGARNEQYF. The CDR3 coding sequence is TGCAGTGCACCACTCACAGGGGCCAGGAACGAGCAGTACTTC.

Comments on this clonotype: A read error may produce the germline difference seen at one junction end. The V call is TRBV14, the J call TRBJ1-2; D remains ambiguous. The CDR3 sequence is 13 residues long. CDR1 and CDR2 (germline): SGHDN, FVKESK. The CDR3 coding sequence is TGTGCCAGCAGGCAAGACTGGCGGTATGGTTACACCTTC. Its protein product is CASRQDWRYGYTF.

To note about this clonotype: In this CDR3 the conserved last residue, phenylalanine or tryptophan, is missing, so a read error is likely. The gene calls are TRBV28 and TRBJ2-7; 11 bases align to TRBD1. The germline CDR1 and CDR2 sequences are MDHEN and SYDVKM. This CDR3 has 15 amino acids. V gave up 9 bases and J gave up 2 bases; unmatched junction bases: 9. CDR3 in DNA: TGTGCCAGTAGTGCCCTGGGACAGGGGGCCTACGAGCAGTACATC. It codes for CASSALGQGAYEQYI.

Only one count was recorded for this clonotype. One end of the junction is discordant with germline, which a read error may explain. The V and J genes are TRBV28 and TRBJ1-5, with 7 bases that match TRBD1. The germline gives CDR1 MDHEN, CDR2 SYDVKM. The CDR3 covers 16 residues. Here the CDR3 DNA reads TGTGCCACCAGTATCTCCCCAGACAGGGGCAATCAGCCCCAGCATTTT. It translates to CATSISPDRGNQPQHF.

The chain uses TRBV6-1 and TRBJ1-1; tentatively, D is TRBD1 (6 bases). CDR3 length: 13 amino acids. In germline, CDR1 is MNHNS, CDR2 SASEGT. CDR3 residues: CVCGRTANTEAFF. CDR3 nucleotides: TGTGTCTGCGGAAGGACAGCGAACACTGAAGCTTTCTTT.

In regard to this clonotype: The conserved closing phenylalanine or tryptophan is absent in this CDR3, likely reflecting a read error. No DNA is shown, since the ends of the CDR3 on it are uncertain; the CDR3 is the one TCRdb lists. This chain links TRBV5-1 with TRBJ1-2. Germline V gene sequence: CDR1 SGHRS, CDR2 YFSETQ. Inclusive of both ends, the CDR3 amounts to 14 amino acids. This chain's CDR3 is CASSLLWEPYGYTS.

Concerning this clonotype itself: A much larger clone differs by one base, so this may be a read error. V is TRBV2 and J is TRBJ2-3; no reliable D call. CDR1 and CDR2 (germline): SNHLY, FYNNEI. Trimming removed 8 bases from V and 6 bases from J, with 15 bases in between. The CDR3 consists of 13 residues. CDR3 sequence reads: CASQFSYRDTQYF. CDR3 nucleotide sequence: TGTGCCAGCCAGTTTAGCTACCGGGATACGCAGTATTTT.

This clonotype was seen ten or more times. This rearrangement joins TRBV18 to TRBJ2-5; possible D gene TRBD1, 5 bases. The CDR3 has 14 residues. Trimming removed 2 bases at V and 14 bases at J, with 21 bases between. Per germline, CDR1 KGHSH and CDR2 LQKENI. CDR3 sequence (DNA): TGTGCCAGCTCACCAGAGTGGCAGCCCAGGGTTCAATACTTC. Translating gives CASSPEWQPRVQYF.